The rows below give T cell receptor beta chains drawn from one sample of a study of T cell responses to AZD1222 COVID-19 vaccine. Sequencing was performed with immunoSEQ multiplex PCR; in TCRdb, only in-frame clones are kept and a portion is missing. The sample records under 150,000 clones, 90% being singletons. The sequenced sample was peripheral blood, obtained on day 0 of AZD1222 vaccination. The receptors derive from an adult in good health. Each CDR3 is given with its conserved first and last residue. A D gene is named only where the DNA matches it firmly. The listing skips clone size in some rows; elsewhere it reads once, few, many or a size class.

v_call,d_call,j_call,clone_size,cdr3_nt,cdr3_aa
TRBV7-8,.,TRBJ1-2,.,TGTGCCAGCAGCTTAGTGCAGGGTAACTATGGCTACACCTTC,CASSLVQGNYGYTF
TRBV19,.,TRBJ1-2,.,TGTGCCAGTAGTATCCCAGGGGCGGCTACTAACTATGGCTACACCTTC,CASSIPGAATNYGYTF
TRBV5-1,.,TRBJ1-3,.,TGCGCCAGCAGCTTCTCGGAAAGCTCTGGAAACACCATATATTTT,CASSFSESSGNTIYF
TRBV24-1,.,TRBJ2-1,.,TGTGCCACCAGTGGGGCAGGGATCAATGAGCAGTTCTTC,CATSGAGINEQFF
TRBV19,.,TRBJ2-7,.,TGTGCCAGTAGTATCAGTGGGGGGTCCAACTCCTACGAGCAGTACTTC,CASSISGGSNSYEQYF
TRBV4-1,.,TRBJ1-3,.,TGCGCCAGCAGCCGAGCGACAGGTGGAAACACCATATATTTT,CASSRATGGNTIYF
TRBV7-9,TRBD2,TRBJ2-3,.,TGTGCCAGCAGCTTAGGCGGGAGTTGGTCAGATACGCAGTATTTT,CASSLGGSWSDTQYF
TRBV29-1,TRBD1,TRBJ1-5,.,TGCAGCGCAACCGAACAGGGGCATCAGCCCCAGCATTTT,CSATEQGHQPQHF
TRBV19,.,TRBJ2-5,few,TGTGCCAGTAGTATTGCAGCGATGGAGACCCAGTACTTC,CASSIAAMETQYF
TRBV19,TRBD1,TRBJ2-6,.,TGTGCCAGTAGTAGACGGACAGGGGGCTTCACTGGGGCCAACGTCCTGACTTTC,CASSRRTGGFTGANVLTF
TRBV7-2,TRBD2,TRBJ2-2,.,TGTGCCAGCAGCAAGCCTAGCGGGAGGAACACCGGGGAGCTGTTTTTT,CASSKPSGRNTGELFF
TRBV21-1,.,TRBJ2-4,.,TGTGCCAGCAGCACTAGGAAGGGGGGAAACATTCAGTACTTC,CASSTRKGGNIQYF
TRBV5-1,.,TRBJ2-7,few,TGCGCCAGCAGCTTGGTCGGGGACGAGCAGTACTTC,CASSLVGDEQYF
TRBV2,.,TRBJ1-1,.,TGTGCCAGCAGTGAAGCGCAGGGCAGACCTGTGAACACTGAAGCTTTCTTT,CASSEAQGRPVNTEAFF
TRBV3-1/TRBV3-2,.,TRBJ2-2,.,TGTGCCAGCAGCATCCGACTAGTCGGGGAGCTGTTTTTT,CASSIRLVGELFF
TRBV7-9,.,TRBJ2-3,.,TGTGCCAGCTCCCTGGGTAGGACTAGCACAGATACGCAGTATTTT,CASSLGRTSTDTQYF
TRBV9,TRBD2,TRBJ2-2,.,TGTGCCAGCAGCTCAAGCGGGAACCGGCAGTTTTTCACCGGGGAGCTGTTTTTT,CASSSSGNRQFFTGELFF
TRBV19,.,TRBJ1-1,.,TGTGCCAGTAGTATAGGAAATCGGGTGGCCACTGAAGCTTTCTTT,CASSIGNRVATEAFF
TRBV7-6,.,TRBJ2-3,.,TGTGCCAGCAGCTTAATAAAAGGCAGGGGAGTAGATACGCAGTATTTT,CASSLIKGRGVDTQYF
TRBV25-1,.,TRBJ1-6,.,TGTGCCAGCAGTGAGCGACGAGCCACGGGGTCACCCCTCCACTTT,CASSERRATGSPLHF
TRBV5-1,.,TRBJ1-3,.,TGCGCCAGCAGCTTGGCAGGGACCGGAAACACCATATATTTT,CASSLAGTGNTIYF
TRBV6-5,.,TRBJ1-4,.,TGTGCCAGCAGGCCGGGACACGGTTCTAATGAAAAACTGTTTTTT,CASRPGHGSNEKLFF
TRBV6-4,.,TRBJ1-5,.,TGTGCCAGCAGTGACGGCAGCGGGGGTCAGCCCCAGCATTTT,CASSDGSGGQPQHF
TRBV10-3,.,TRBJ1-1,.,TGTGCCATCAGTGAGTCATTGGGATCTGAAGCTTTCTTT,CAISESLGSEAFF
TRBV5-6,TRBD1,TRBJ1-2,once,TGTGCCAGAAACCAACGTGGGACAGGGAAGGTAAGCGATGGCTACACCTTC,CARNQRGTGKVSDGYTF